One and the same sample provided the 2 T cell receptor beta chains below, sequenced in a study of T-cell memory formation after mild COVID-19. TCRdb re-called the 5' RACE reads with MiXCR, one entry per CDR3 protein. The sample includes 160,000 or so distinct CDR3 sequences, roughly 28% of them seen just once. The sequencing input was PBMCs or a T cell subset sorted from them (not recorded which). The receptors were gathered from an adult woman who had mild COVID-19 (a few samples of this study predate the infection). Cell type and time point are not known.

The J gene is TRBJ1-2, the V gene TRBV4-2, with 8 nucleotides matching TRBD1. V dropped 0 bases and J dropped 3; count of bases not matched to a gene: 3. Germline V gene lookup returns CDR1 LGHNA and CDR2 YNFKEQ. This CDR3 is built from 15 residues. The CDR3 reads CASSQEAGGHYGYTF. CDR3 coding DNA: TGTGCCAGCAGCCAAGAGGCAGGGGGCCACTATGGCTACACCTTC.

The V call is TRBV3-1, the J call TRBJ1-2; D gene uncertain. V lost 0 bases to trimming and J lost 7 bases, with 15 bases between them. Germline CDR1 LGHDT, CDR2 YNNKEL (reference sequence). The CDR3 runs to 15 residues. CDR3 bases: TGTGCCAGCAGCCAAGATGGGCGCTCTGGTAGTGGCTACACCTTC. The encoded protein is CASSQDGRSGSGYTF.